The 23 T cell receptor beta chains below were found in one sample sequenced in a study of blood T cells in healthy people across ages. Then a second PCR, running roughly 7 to 11 cycles, was carried out with a sample-barcoded 5' primer and a J-beta primer mix. TCRdb independently ran MiXCR on the 5' RACE reads; one entry per CDR3 protein. This table holds over 1,300,000 distinct CDR3 sequences, approximately 59% found once. Sequenced sample: blood. The origin of the receptors is a man between 18 and 29 years old in good health.

The chain combines TRBV15 with TRBJ2-4; D gene uncertain. The better agreement between TRBJ2-7 and the DNA end casts doubt on the J call. Looked up from germline, CDR1 is LNHNV and CDR2 is YYDKDF (reference sequence). The CDR3 is made up of 15 amino acids. The CDR3 region has the DNA TGTGCCACCAGCAGAGATGTCGAGCGAGCCTACGAGCAGTACTTC. Its translation is CATSRDVERAYEQYF.

Remarks on this clonotype: The junction departs from germline at one end; a sequencing error may be responsible. The V gene is TRBV7-9, the J gene TRBJ2-1; D gene unclear. CDR3 size: 15 residues. Germline V CDR1 and CDR2: SEHNR, FQNEAQ (reference sequence). CDR3 in DNA: TGTGCCAGCAGCTCTTTCCGCGAGCATAGCAATGTGCAGTTCTTC. It translates to CASSSFREHSNVQFF.

V gene TRBV10-2 combines with J gene TRBJ2-1, with D maybe TRBD2 (6 bases). CDR1 WSHSY and CDR2 SAAADI come from the germline V gene. The V gene lost 8 bases and the J gene lost 10 bases, with 9 bases spanning the gap. The CDR3 extends over 10 amino acids. CDR3 sequence (DNA): TGCGCCAGCTCCGGGAGCGAGCAGTTCTTC. It translates to CASSGSEQFF.

V gene TRBV11-2 combines with J gene TRBJ2-1, with a tentative D call TRBD2 (5 bases). V was pared by 5 bases and J by 5 bases, with 10 bases between. Germline CDR1 reads SGHAT; CDR2 reads FQNNGV. The CDR3 is 13 residues long. CDR3 coding DNA: TGTGCCAGCAGCCGAACTAGGGACAATGAGCAGTTCTTC. This translates into CASSRTRDNEQFF. Using reference TRBV11-2 and TRBJ2-1 for the parts outside the CDR3, the full variable domain is EAGVAQSPRYKIIEKRQSVAFWCNPISGHATLYWYQQILGQGPKLLIQFQNNGVVDDSQLPKDRFSAERLKGVDSTLKIQPAKLEDSAVYLCASSRTRDNEQFFGPGTRLTVL.

The rearrangement joins TRBV6-2 or TRBV6-3 to TRBJ2-1; 9 nucleotides align to TRBD2. With 5 bases clipped from V and 3 bases from J, the junction kept 5 bases outside the gene matches. The CDR3 covers 15 residues. Germline V lookup: CDR1 MNHEY, CDR2 SVGEGT. CDR3 in amino acids: CASSPTSGYYNEQFF. In DNA, the CDR3 is TGTGCCAGCAGTCCCACTAGCGGGTACTACAATGAGCAGTTCTTC.

This clonotype was detected once. The chain uses TRBV29-1 and TRBJ2-1; tentative D call: TRBD1 (6 bases). The CDR3 has 13 residues. Germline lookup yields CDR1 SQVTM and CDR2 ANQGSEA. Trimming cost V 6 bases and J 6 bases, with 15 bases left between them. The CDR3 protein is CSVDRKGFNEQFF. CDR3 DNA sequence: TGCAGCGTCGACAGGAAGGGGTTCAATGAGCAGTTCTTC.

This clonotype was counted a few times. This sequence joins TRBV3-1 and TRBJ2-3; D uncertain. The germline CDR1 and CDR2 sequences are LGHDT and YNNKEL (reference sequence). The CDR3 extends over 13 amino acids. V lost 4 bases and J lost 0, with 5 bases in between. The CDR3 loop reads CASSPWSTDTQYF. In DNA form, the CDR3 reads TGTGCCAGCAGCCCTTGGAGCACAGATACGCAGTATTTT.

The chain links TRBV29-1 to TRBJ2-7; TRBD2 is a possible D gene (6 bases). The CDR3 runs 16 residues. The germline V and J ends were trimmed by 4 bases and 3 bases, with 22 bases remaining between them. Germline assignment: CDR1 SQVTM and CDR2 ANQGSEA. CDR3 in amino acids: CSVGGIVGGTDYEQYF. The CDR3 bases are TGCAGCGTTGGGGGGATAGTAGGCGGGACGGACTACGAGCAGTACTTC.

This chain links TRBV5-1 with TRBJ2-4, with D possibly TRBD1 on 6 matching bases. Germline V gives CDR1 SGHRS, CDR2 YFSETQ. The CDR3 is 14 amino acids. The V end was cut by 2 bases, the J end by 8 bases, with 14 bases between. CDR3 amino acids: CASSFGSGEYIQYF. The CDR3 DNA reads TGCGCCAGCAGCTTTGGGTCAGGGGAATACATTCAGTACTTC. The full variable domain, completed using reference TRBV5-1 and TRBJ2-4, is KAGVTQTPRYLIKTRGQQVTLSCSPISGHRSVSWYQQTPGQGLQFLFEYFSETQRNKGNFPGRFSGRQFSNSRSEMNVSTLELGDSALYLCASSFGSGEYIQYFGAGTRLSVL.

This rearrangement joins TRBV11-2 to TRBJ1-2; D is ambiguous. The CDR3 spans 15 residues. The germline gives CDR1 SGHAT, CDR2 FQNNGV. Trimming shortened V by 0 bases and J by 2 bases, and 10 bases separated the two germline ends. CDR3 sequence (DNA): TGTGCCAGCAGCTTAGATTACGCGGGGAACTATGGCTACACCTTC. It yields the protein CASSLDYAGNYGYTF.

The chain carries TRBV9 and TRBJ2-1; 7 nucleotides agree with TRBD1. V shed 0 bases, J shed 6 bases, and the junction held 9 bases outside the gene matches. The CDR3 covers 16 residues. Per germline, CDR1 SGDLS and CDR2 YYNGEE. The CDR3 nucleotides read TGTGCCAGCAGCGTAGGGGGGACAGTAGGTTCCAATGAGCAGTTCTTC. Translation gives CASSVGGTVGSNEQFF.

This clonotype was seen a single time. The chain has TRBV10-3 and TRBJ1-5, with 8 bases matching TRBD1. This CDR3 has 15 amino acids. Trimming cost V 2 bases and J 6 bases; bases outside gene matches: 6. Germline CDR1 reads ENHRY; CDR2 reads SYGVKD. CDR3 protein: CAISEAPGGSQPQHF. Here the CDR3 DNA reads TGTGCCATCAGTGAGGCCCCAGGGGGCTCTCAGCCCCAGCATTTT.

The rearrangement links TRBV25-1 to TRBJ2-5; the D gene is possibly TRBD2 (6 bases). TRBJ2-7 explains the end of the DNA better; the J call may be wrong. CDR1 and CDR2 from the germline V gene are MGHDK and SYGVNS. The CDR3 is 15 residues long. The CDR3 sequence: CASSEEGTETYEQYF. CDR3 DNA: TGTGCCAGCAGTGAAGAGGGGACTGAGACCTACGAGCAGTACTTC.

This clonotype occurred once. The V call is TRBV10-3, the J call TRBJ2-5, with 14 nucleotides matching TRBD2. The J call may be in error: the DNA end matches TRBJ2-7 better. Looked up from germline, CDR1 is ENHRY and CDR2 is SYGVKD. The CDR3 covers 16 residues. The DNA for the CDR3 is TGTGCCATCAGCCTTGGGACTAGCGGGAGTGAGTTCGAGCAGTACTTC. Translated, it gives CAISLGTSGSEFEQYF.

The V gene is TRBV7-6, the J gene TRBJ2-1; 11 bases match TRBD2. The CDR3 runs to 16 residues. V lost 4 bases, J lost 5 bases, and 7 bases stayed unmatched. Germline assignment: CDR1 SGHVS and CDR2 FNYEAQ. The CDR3 nucleotides are TGTGCCAGCAGCTCCCAACTAGCGGGAGTGAACAATGAGCAGTTCTTC. Translation gives CASSSQLAGVNNEQFF.

The CDR3 region has the DNA TGCGCCAGCAGCCAAGCCGGGACGGTCTATCAGCCCCAGCATTTT. Translation gives CASSQAGTVYQPQHF. The V gene is TRBV4-1, the J gene TRBJ1-5; TRBD1 might be the D (5 bases). The V end was cut by 1 base, the J end by 5 bases, with 12 bases between. Germline assignment: CDR1 MGHRA and CDR2 YSYEKL. CDR3 size: 15 residues.

The J gene is TRBJ2-5, the V gene TRBV9; TRBD2 agrees at 11 bases. This CDR3 has 14 residues. CDR1 is SGDLS, CDR2 YYNGEE, per germline. The ends lost 6 bases at V and 2 bases at J; junction bases unmatched: 3. The CDR3 loop is CASTTSGEQETQYF. The DNA for the CDR3 is TGTGCCAGCACGACTAGCGGGGAACAAGAGACCCAGTACTTC.

This clonotype was seen more than once but under ten times. The chain is built from TRBV28 and TRBJ1-5; 9 bases match TRBD1. This CDR3 is 15 amino acids long. Germline assignment: CDR1 MDHEN and CDR2 SYDVKM. V shed 6 bases and J 3 bases; nucleotides not matched to a gene: 6. The CDR3 DNA sequence: TGTGCCAGCAGCCCCTGGGACAGGGTCAATCAGCCCCAGCATTTT. Encoded protein: CASSPWDRVNQPQHF.

The gene calls are TRBV4-2 and TRBJ2-1; the match to TRBD2 covers 12 bases. V dropped 4 bases and J dropped 3; count of bases not matched to a gene: 4. Germline CDR1 and CDR2: LGHNA and YNFKEQ. The CDR3 consists of 16 residues. In DNA, the CDR3 is TGTGCCAGCAGCCCAATGACTAGCGGGAGCTACAATGAGCAGTTCTTC. It specifies CASSPMTSGSYNEQFF.

This clonotype was seen a handful of times. The chain is built from TRBV18 and TRBJ2-6; D may be TRBD1 (6 bases). Germline lookup yields CDR1 KGHSH and CDR2 LQKENI. This CDR3 comprises 17 residues. V was clipped by 2 bases and J by 0 bases, with 11 bases between them. The CDR3 loop is CASSPRTDDSGANVLTF. CDR3 DNA sequence: TGTGCCAGCTCACCAAGGACAGACGACTCTGGGGCCAACGTCCTGACTTTC.

This clonotype has a count of ten or more. The V call is TRBV6-1, the J call TRBJ1-1, with a weak D call TRBD1 (5 bases). There are 14 residues in the CDR3. The V end was cut by 8 bases, the J end by 1 base, with 14 bases between. CDR1 MNHNS and CDR2 SASEGT come from the germline V gene. CDR3 sequence (DNA): TGTGCCAGCCTTGCGACGGGACGGAACACTGAAGCTTTCTTT. Amino acid sequence: CASLATGRNTEAFF.

This clonotype has a handful of counts. The chain carries TRBV12-3 or TRBV12-4 and TRBJ2-3; tentative D call: TRBD2 (5 bases). V dropped 0 bases and J dropped 5 bases, with 6 bases sitting between them. The CDR3 has 13 amino acids. The CDR3 here is CASSLAGVDTQYF. CDR3 in DNA: TGTGCCAGCAGTTTAGCGGGAGTAGATACGCAGTATTTT.

This rearrangement joins TRBV4-1 to TRBJ2-3; TRBD2 matches 7 bases. Germline assignment: CDR1 MGHRA and CDR2 YSYEKL. This CDR3 comprises 15 residues. V gave up 2 bases and J gave up 6 bases; unmatched junction bases: 8. CDR3 amino acids: CASSQPGLNSDTQYF. Written as DNA, the CDR3 is TGCGCCAGCAGCCAACCGGGACTAAACAGCGATACGCAGTATTTT.